Following are 27 T cell receptor beta chains from one sample sequenced in a study of T cells in Graves' hyperthyroidism and ophthalmopathy. RNA transcripts provided the source from which TCR beta CDR3 regions were amplified. HTBI primers were employed in a first-round RT-PCR of the TCR CDR3. A single record per CDR3 protein comes from TCRdb applying MiXCR to the multiplex PCR reads. The sample yields a few hundred thousand distinct CDR3 sequences, about 13% seen once. The sequenced material came from blood. The receptors shown here come from a woman between 35 and 50 years old with Graves' ophthalmopathy.

A note on this clonotype: A much larger clone differs from this one at a single base, so this may be a read error. The chain recombines TRBV2 with TRBJ2-1; TRBD2 matches at 8 bases. CDR1 is SNHLY and CDR2 is FYNNEI in the germline V gene. This CDR3 contains 13 residues. CDR3 loop: CVSSGGLVQRQFF. The CDR3 DNA follows: TGTGTCAGCAGTGGGGGACTAGTTCAGCGGCAGTTCTTC.

This clonotype was seen repeatedly, ten times or more. V is TRBV6-2 or TRBV6-3 and J is TRBJ1-5; no firm D call. Germline CDR1 MNHEY, CDR2 SVGEGT. Between the trimmed V and J ends, which lost 5 bases and 1 base, there was a span of 15 bases. The CDR3 contains 16 residues. In DNA, the CDR3 is TGTGCCAGCAGTCCGGGTCCTGGAAGGAGCAATCAGCCCCAGCATTTT. The encoded protein is CASSPGPGRSNQPQHF.

This clonotype was recorded many times. The gene calls are TRBV7-9 and TRBJ2-2; the D is unclear. Trimming cost V 0 bases and J 4 bases, with 6 bases left between them. This CDR3 spans 14 amino acids. From germline, CDR1 is SEHNR and CDR2 FQNEAQ (reference sequence). The CDR3 region is CASSLAVLTGELFF. As DNA, the CDR3 is TGTGCCAGCAGCTTAGCAGTTCTCACCGGGGAGCTGTTTTTT.

This clonotype was seen at least ten times. The genes are TRBV3-1 and TRBJ1-3; D unresolved. The V end was cut by 0 bases, the J end by 7 bases, with 4 bases between. This CDR3 has 12 residues. The V gene's germline CDR1 is LGHDT and CDR2 YNNKEL (reference sequence). The CDR3 DNA follows: TGTGCCAGCAGCCAAGACAGGAACACCATATATTTT. Translating gives CASSQDRNTIYF. Full variable domain (missing parts from reference TRBV3-1 and TRBJ1-3): DTAVSQTPKYLVTQMGNDKSIKCEQNLGHDTMYWYKQDSKKFLKIMFSYNNKELIINETVPNRFSPKSPDKAHLNLHINSLELGDSAVYFCASSQDRNTIYFGEGSWLTVV.

This clonotype has a count of ten or more. The V and J genes are TRBV28 and TRBJ2-7; D is ambiguous. The V end lost 10 bases, the J end lost 4 bases, and 8 bases lay between the germline ends. CDR1 and CDR2 (germline): MDHEN, SYDVKM. The CDR3 runs 10 residues. As DNA, the CDR3 is TGTGCCACCTCAAAATACGAGCAGTACTTC. Translating gives CATSKYEQYF.

This clonotype was counted many times. V and J are TRBV6-5 and TRBJ2-7; D gene ambiguous. V lost 1 base, J lost 6 bases, and 7 bases lay in between. Germline loops: CDR1 MNHEY, CDR2 SVGAGI. The CDR3 is 12 residues long. In nucleotides, the CDR3 is TGTGCCAGCAGTTACTTAGGTGGCGAGCAGTACTTC. Protein sequence: CASSYLGGEQYF.

This clonotype was detected many times. The J gene is TRBJ2-1, the V gene TRBV28; D tentatively reads TRBD1 or TRBD2 (5 bases each). Germline V gives CDR1 MDHEN, CDR2 SYDVKM. V shed 6 bases and J shed 7 bases, with 16 bases lying between them. The CDR3 extends over 14 amino acids. This CDR3 reads CASSPSGAWNEQFF. CDR3 nucleotides: TGTGCCAGCAGCCCATCCGGGGCTTGGAATGAGCAGTTCTTC. Full variable domain (missing parts from reference TRBV28 and TRBJ2-1): DVKVTQSSRYLVKRTGEKVFLECVQDMDHENMFWYRQDPGLGLRLIYFSYDVKMKEKGDIPEGYSVSREKKERFSLILESASTNQTSMYLCASSPSGAWNEQFFGPGTRLTVL.

The chain uses TRBV19 and TRBJ1-4, with D possibly matching TRBD1 (6 bases). The V and J ends lost 6 bases and 2 bases respectively, with 16 bases between them. Germline lookup yields CDR1 LNHDA and CDR2 SQIVND (reference sequence). This CDR3 has 16 amino acids. CDR3 amino acids: CASSRITGTTNEKLFF. In DNA, the CDR3 is TGTGCCAGTAGCCGTATAACAGGGACTACTAATGAAAAACTGTTTTTT.

Remarks on this clonotype: The CDR3 ends on some other residue instead of the conserved phenylalanine or tryptophan, so this is likely a read error. The gene calls are TRBV20-1 and TRBJ1-5; D perhaps matches TRBD1 (5 bases). The CDR3 spans 18 residues. Germline CDR1 reads DFQATT; CDR2 reads SNEGSKA (reference sequence). V was trimmed by 3 bases and J by 7 bases, leaving 28 bases between them. The CDR3 reads CSASPAGIYTRDTQPQHL. Here the CDR3 DNA reads TGCAGTGCTAGCCCCGCAGGGATTTATACAAGAGACACGCAGCCCCAGCATTTA.

CDR3 DNA sequence: TGTGCCAGCAGTTTGATGCCGGGGACTGAAGCTTTCTTT. Protein product: CASSLMPGTEAFF. J is TRBJ1-1 and V is TRBV27, with D hard to call. The CDR3 runs to 13 residues. The V gene lost 3 bases and the J gene lost 5 bases, with 10 bases spanning the gap. Germline V CDR1 and CDR2: MNHEY, SMNVEV (reference sequence).

This clonotype was observed a handful of times. The V and J genes are TRBV12-3 or TRBV12-4 and TRBJ2-2, with a weak D call TRBD1 (5 bases). The CDR3 sequence is 15 residues long. Deletions cut 3 bases from V and 4 bases from J, with 12 bases between. The DNA of the CDR3 is TGTGCCAGCAGTTTTTCAGGGCTCGGCACCGGGGAGCTGTTTTTT. Its protein product is CASSFSGLGTGELFF.

This clonotype was counted many times. The J gene is TRBJ2-7, the V gene TRBV18; D gene uncertain. CDR3 length: 13 residues. V was clipped by 6 bases and J by 1 base, with 10 bases between them. Germline-derived CDR1 and CDR2 are KGHSH and LQKENI. The CDR3 DNA reads as TGTGCCAGCTCGCCGGGCTTATCCTACGAGCAGTACTTC. The encoded protein is CASSPGLSYEQYF.

Turning to this clonotype: A junction boundary mismatches the germline segment, possibly from a read error. This chain uses TRBV7-7 with TRBJ2-3, with D perhaps matching TRBD1 or TRBD2 (5 bases each). Germline V gene data show CDR1 as SSHAT and CDR2 as FNYEAQ (reference sequence). The CDR3 runs to 16 residues. The CDR3 DNA reads TGTGCTAGCAGCCGCCTTCCTGGGGGAGAGACAGATACGCAGTATTTT. Protein: CASSRLPGGETDTQYF.

This clonotype was seen repeatedly, ten times or more. The V call is TRBV20-1, the J call TRBJ2-1; D is possibly TRBD2 (6 bases). Deletions cut 6 bases from V and 2 bases from J, with 11 bases between. The CDR3 extends over 13 amino acids. Germline V gene sequence: CDR1 DFQATT, CDR2 SNEGSKA (reference sequence). CDR3 nucleotide sequence: TGCAGTGCCGAGACTAGTACCTACAATGAGCAGTTCTTC. Translated: CSAETSTYNEQFF.

The chain has TRBV4-1 and TRBJ2-1; D call uncertain. Trimming took 1 base from V and 4 from J, leaving 17 bases between them. CDR1 is MGHRA and CDR2 is YSYEKL in the germline V gene. The CDR3 has 17 residues. The CDR3 DNA sequence: TGCGCCAGCAGCCAAGGGTTTTTGGCCTTACTATACAATGAGCAGTTCTTC. The encoded protein is CASSQGFLALLYNEQFF.

This clonotype has a count of ten or more. This rearrangement joins TRBV24-1 to TRBJ2-1, with TRBD1 matching over 7 bases. Trimming at V came to 1 base and at J to 6 bases, leaving 2 bases not matched to a gene. CDR1 KGHDR and CDR2 SFDVKD come from the germline V gene. The CDR3 sequence is 14 residues long. The CDR3, as DNA: TGTGCCACCAGTGATTTATCAGGGGGCAATGAGCAGTTCTTC. Encoded protein: CATSDLSGGNEQFF.

The table lists this clonotype with many counts. The chain couples TRBV6-1 to TRBJ1-6; D unresolved. The CDR3 runs 12 residues. With 6 bases removed from V and 7 bases from J, the gap between germline ends came to 7 bases. The V gene's germline CDR1 is MNHNS and CDR2 SASEGT. The chain's CDR3 is CASSYRNSPLHF. Here the CDR3 DNA reads TGTGCCAGCAGCTACAGAAATTCACCCCTCCACTTT.

This clonotype was seen more than once but under ten times. The CDR3 nucleotides are TGTGCCACCACGGCCTTTGGGAGGGATGAGCAGTTCTTC. This gives the protein CATTAFGRDEQFF. The chain carries TRBV15 and TRBJ2-1; TRBD2 matches 7 bases. Trimming removed 7 bases from V and 8 bases from J; junction bases left unmatched: 8. The CDR3 consists of 13 residues. CDR1 is LNHNV and CDR2 is YYDKDF in the germline V gene (reference sequence).

This clonotype came up many times. The chain combines TRBV7-6 with TRBJ2-7, with D perhaps given as TRBD1 or TRBD2 (5 bases each). Trimming left V 1 base short and J 7 bases short, with 17 bases between. Germline-derived CDR1 and CDR2 are SGHVS and FNYEAQ. This CDR3 spans 15 amino acids. In DNA form, the CDR3 reads TGTGCCAGCAGCTTAGGGTCGGGGACCGGCGGGGAGCAGTACTTC. Translation: CASSLGSGTGGEQYF.

The V call is TRBV24-1, the J call TRBJ2-5; the match to TRBD1 covers 7 bases. The CDR3 totals 16 residues. V dropped 4 bases and J dropped 2; count of bases not matched to a gene: 9. Germline CDR1 and CDR2: KGHDR and SFDVKD. In DNA form, the CDR3 reads TGTGCCACCAGTGACACTTGGCCGGGACAGCAAGAGACCCAGTACTTC. It codes for CATSDTWPGQQETQYF.

This clonotype was seen repeatedly, ten times or more. This chain uses TRBV19 with TRBJ2-3, with 9 nucleotides matching TRBD1. The CDR3 has 14 amino acids. CDR1 and CDR2 from the germline V gene are LNHDA and SQIVND (reference sequence). V lost 7 bases and J lost 2; bases outside the gene matches: 4. The CDR3 DNA follows: TGTGCCAGTACGGACAGGGGTTTCACAGATACGCAGTATTTT. It is translated as CASTDRGFTDTQYF. Complete variable domain (other parts from reference TRBV19 and TRBJ2-3): DGGITQSPKYLFRKEGQNVTLSCEQNLNHDAMYWYRQDPGQGLRLIYYSQIVNDFQKGDIAEGYSVSREKKESFPLTVTSAQKNPTAFYLCASTDRGFTDTQYFGPGTRLTVL.

This clonotype was found many times. The chain links TRBV2 to TRBJ2-1, with a weak D call TRBD2 (6 bases). This CDR3 contains 15 residues. With 4 bases removed from V and 6 bases from J, the gap between germline ends came to 16 bases. Per the germline V gene, CDR1 is SNHLY and CDR2 is FYNNEI. CDR3 protein: CASSGLAAFLNEQFF. The DNA for the CDR3 is TGTGCCAGCAGTGGGTTAGCGGCCTTCCTCAATGAGCAGTTCTTC.

As regards this clonotype: At one end, the junction sequence differs from germline, possibly due to a read error. V usage is TRBV6-4 and J usage is TRBJ1-5; no clear D. This CDR3 is 13 amino acids long. In germline, CDR1 is MRHNA, CDR2 SNTAGT. CDR3 sequence (DNA): TGTGTCAGCAGTGCAGAGATCAATCAGCCCCAGCATTTT. Its protein is CVSSAEINQPQHF.

This clonotype was found a few times. V is TRBV7-9 and J is TRBJ2-2, with D unresolved. The CDR3 is 15 residues long. The germline CDR1 and CDR2 sequences are SEHNR and FQNEAQ (reference sequence). V dropped 1 base and J dropped 8 bases, with 14 bases sitting between them. CDR3 region: CASSLGQQPAGELFF. CDR3 in DNA: TGTGCCAGCAGCTTAGGCCAACAACCGGCGGGGGAGCTGTTTTTT.

The sample holds many counts of this clonotype. The chain couples TRBV27 to TRBJ2-7; TRBD2 matches 15 bases. The germline gives CDR1 MNHEY, CDR2 SMNVEV (reference sequence). V lost 6 bases, J lost 6 bases, and 18 bases stayed unmatched. The CDR3 runs 19 residues. The chain's CDR3 is CASRDRGTSGRSGTGEQYF. The DNA of the CDR3 is TGTGCCAGCAGAGACAGAGGGACTAGCGGGAGGTCCGGTACGGGCGAGCAGTACTTC.

Comment on this clonotype: This may come from a read error, since a much larger clone is one base off. J is TRBJ1-1 and V is TRBV19; D might be TRBD1 (5 bases). The germline CDR1 and CDR2 sequences are LNHDA and SQIVND (reference sequence). The length of the CDR3 is 12 residues. The CDR3 DNA reads as TGTGCCAGCCGGGACGGCAACACTGAACCTTTCTTT. Translation gives CASRDGNTEPFF.

The J gene is TRBJ2-3, the V gene TRBV3-1; D is perhaps TRBD1 (6 bases). The V gene's germline CDR1 is LGHDT and CDR2 YNNKEL (reference sequence). CDR3 size: 15 residues. V was pared by 4 bases and J by 0 bases, with 11 bases between. In DNA, the CDR3 is TGTGCCAGCAGCCTCGGACAGCCTAGCACAGATACGCAGTATTTT. Its translation is CASSLGQPSTDTQYF.